Only a few counts were recorded for the clone carrying this TCR beta chain. Its antigen is unidentified. The data are from a study of identical twins. Germline-derived CDR1 and CDR2 are SGHRS and YFSETQ. The CDR3 contains 15 residues. V trimming: 2 bases; J trimming: 5 bases; junction bases outside the gene matches: 9. The cDNA had a unique molecular identifier and a template-switch universal primer site. TCRdb independently ran MiXCR on the 5' RACE reads; one entry per CDR3 protein. Of roughly 470,000 distinct CDR3 sequences listed, over 11% are singletons. General study findings and limits: Abundant beta clonotypes from cord blood had fewer insertions, unlike memory repertoires, which showed none. Donors were not followed over many years; analysis was cross-sectional. Weaker excess sharing between twins was seen in beta out-of-frame sequences.

The data were also submitted as part of a second study, on yellow fever vaccine responses in identical twins.

The receptor's source is a woman in her late teens or twenties in good health. The rearrangement joins TRBV5-1 to TRBJ2-5; TRBD1 matches 7 bases. Sequencing was performed on CD4+ T cells sorted from blood. CDR3 sequence reads: CASSFSDRDGETQYF. CDR3 in DNA: TGCGCCAGCAGCTTCTCAGACAGGGATGGGGAGACCCAGTACTTC.